This T cell receptor beta chain was profiled in a study of blood T cell repertoires in COVID-19. Whole-study context: PBMCs, B-cell-depleted T cells, or T cells provided the cDNA or gDNA that made up the material.

This clone turned up a few times. The protocol was immunoSEQ multiplex PCR, while the TCRdb copy is restricted to in-frame clones and leaves out a portion. The data contain 200,000 to 250,000 clones, about nine tenths of them singletons. Trimming left V 5 bases short and J 6 bases short, with 13 bases between. There are 13 residues in the CDR3. Germline V CDR1 and CDR2: SGHNT, YENEEA. Sample: PBMCs or T cells enriched from blood (not recorded which). The clonotype originates from a woman younger than 45 who had recovered from COVID-19. The rearrangement joins TRBV11-3 to TRBJ1-2, with D possibly TRBD1 on 6 matching bases. CDR3 residues: CASSPRRDNGYTF. In DNA, the CDR3 is TGTGCCAGCAGCCCGCGTAGGGACAATGGCTACACCTTC.